The next 14 T cell receptor beta chains were all read from a single sample in a study of cytomegalovirus exposure and HLA in healthy donors. Both 60 Vbeta primers and 13 Jbeta primers went into the PCR. TCRdb's copy holds only in-frame clones and misses some; the assay was immunoSEQ multiplex PCR. This sample has roughly 180,000 clones, with roughly 84% found just once. Input material: PBMCs. Receptors originate from a girl aged 2 to 10 in good health and CMV-seropositive.

The V call is TRBV5-1, the J call TRBJ1-1, with 10 bases lining up with TRBD1. Germline V gives CDR1 SGHRS, CDR2 YFSETQ. The CDR3 runs 16 residues. The junction had 10 bases not matched to a gene; V was cut back by 4 bases and J by 4 bases. The CDR3 loop is CASSLRDRGAGTEAFF. The CDR3 DNA reads as TGCGCCAGCAGCCTCCGGGACAGGGGCGCGGGCACTGAAGCTTTCTTT.

The J gene is TRBJ1-5, the V gene TRBV7-8; TRBD1 matches 8 bases. Trimming at V came to 5 bases and at J to 2 bases, leaving 11 bases not matched to a gene. The CDR3 is made up of 17 amino acids. Germline V gives CDR1 SGHVS, CDR2 FQNEAQ. The DNA for the CDR3 is TGTGCCAGCAGCGTATCGACAGGGGTTGTTGGCAATCAGCCCCAGCATTTT. It specifies CASSVSTGVVGNQPQHF.

The chain carries TRBV7-3 and TRBJ1-6, with 8 bases fitting TRBD1. In germline, CDR1 is SGHTA, CDR2 FQGTGA. V was pared by 1 base and J by 9 bases, with 5 bases of the junction left unmatched. The CDR3 has 15 amino acids. CDR3 nucleotide sequence: TGTGCCAGCAGCTTAAATGCAGGGGGCCTTTCACCCCTCCACTTT. Protein sequence: CASSLNAGGLSPLHF.

CDR3 sequence: CASKQGRINTGELFF. Here the CDR3 DNA reads TGTGCCAGCAAGCAGGGCAGGATAAACACCGGGGAGCTGTTTTTT. This chain uses TRBV7-9 with TRBJ2-2; a weak D match, TRBD1 (5 bases). Trimming removed 7 bases at V and 2 bases at J, with 14 bases between. This CDR3 spans 15 amino acids. Per germline, CDR1 SEHNR and CDR2 FQNEAQ (reference sequence).

V and J are TRBV30 and TRBJ1-3; D not certain. V was shortened by 6 bases and J by 6 bases, with 18 bases between the two germline ends. CDR1 is GTSNPN and CDR2 is SVGIG in the germline V gene (reference sequence). The CDR3 is 14 residues long. CDR3 DNA sequence: TGTGCCTGTAAGCCGGGGTTTCAGGAAAACACCATATATTTT. Translated: CACKPGFQENTIYF.

This clone occurred once. This rearrangement joins TRBV7-8 to TRBJ2-1, with 11 bases matching TRBD2. The CDR3 is 16 amino acids. V was pared by 5 bases and J by 7 bases, with 10 bases of the junction left unmatched. Germline lookup yields CDR1 SGHVS and CDR2 FQNEAQ. This CDR3 is CASSTIAGGPGNEQFF. The CDR3 bases are TGTGCCAGCAGCACCATAGCGGGAGGGCCGGGGAATGAGCAGTTCTTC.

This clone was found once. The gene calls are TRBV10-3 and TRBJ1-5; D not resolved. The CDR3 is 15 residues long. Trimming removed 0 bases from V and 4 bases from J, with 10 bases in between. Germline CDR1 and CDR2: ENHRY and SYGVKD. The CDR3 DNA sequence: TGTGCCATCAGTGAGTCGGGCTCCAGAAATCAGCCCCAGCATTTT. This codes for CAISESGSRNQPQHF.

This rearrangement joins TRBV5-1 to TRBJ1-1; the match to TRBD1 covers 10 bases. V lost 5 bases and J lost 6; bases outside the gene matches: 13. This CDR3 comprises 16 residues. The germline gives CDR1 SGHRS, CDR2 YFSETQ. Here the CDR3 DNA reads TGCGCCAGCAGGGGGACAGGGGAGCCCCCGGGGTCTGAAGCTTTCTTT. Translation gives CASRGTGEPPGSEAFF.

The gene calls are TRBV20-1 and TRBJ2-1; D unresolved. Trimming removed 6 bases from V and 3 bases from J, with 6 bases in between. The CDR3 is 11 residues long. Germline loops: CDR1 DFQATT, CDR2 SNEGSKA (reference sequence). For the CDR3, the DNA is TGCAGTGCGAGCTTCTACAATGAGCAGTTCTTC. Translation gives CSASFYNEQFF.

J is TRBJ1-2 and V is TRBV30; 8 bases map to TRBD1. Per germline, CDR1 GTSNPN and CDR2 SVGIG (reference sequence). This CDR3 region has 16 residues. V lost 1 base, J lost 0 bases, and 7 bases stayed unmatched. The chain's CDR3 is CAWSGTGSSSNYGYTF. CDR3 DNA sequence: TGTGCCTGGAGTGGGACAGGGTCATCTTCTAACTATGGCTACACCTTC.

This clone was picked up one time. The rearrangement uses TRBV7-2 and TRBJ2-3; D may be TRBD1 (5 bases). Trimming removed 4 bases from V and 11 bases from J, with 13 bases in between. Germline V gene lookup returns CDR1 SGHTA and CDR2 FQGNSA. The CDR3 is made up of 12 amino acids. In DNA form, the CDR3 reads TGTGCCAGCAGCTACCGGACAAGGGGGCAGTATTTT. This codes for CASSYRTRGQYF.

CDR3 residues: CASGHEDRMNTEAFF. The CDR3 DNA sequence: TGTGCTAGTGGTCACGAGGACAGGATGAACACTGAAGCTTTCTTT. The chain recombines TRBV12-5 with TRBJ1-1; 7 nucleotides agree with TRBD1. Germline CDR1 LGHNT, CDR2 FRNRAP. The CDR3 consists of 15 residues. Trimming at V came to 5 bases and at J to 0 bases, leaving 6 bases not matched to a gene. Full variable domain (rest looked up from reference TRBV12-5 and TRBJ1-1): DARVTQTPRHKVTEMGQEVTMRCQPILGHNTVFWYRQTMMQGLELLAYFRNRAPLDDSGMPKDRFSAEMPDATLATLKIQPSEPRDSAVYFCASGHEDRMNTEAFFGQGTRLTVV.

The V call is TRBV19, the J call TRBJ1-2; a possible D gene is TRBD1 (6 bases). From germline, CDR1 is LNHDA and CDR2 SQIVND (reference sequence). The CDR3 totals 14 residues. V was trimmed by 0 bases and J by 3 bases, leaving 8 bases between them. CDR3 in amino acids: CASSIEGGYYGYTF. The DNA for the CDR3 is TGTGCCAGTAGTATAGAAGGGGGTTACTATGGCTACACCTTC.

This chain links TRBV9 with TRBJ2-1; TRBD1 matches 8 bases. The trim removed 3 bases at V and 3 bases at J, leaving 5 bases unmatched. Looked up from germline, CDR1 is SGDLS and CDR2 is YYNGEE. The CDR3 is 15 residues long. CDR3 region: CASSATGDGYNEQFF. In DNA form, the CDR3 reads TGTGCCAGCAGCGCGACAGGGGATGGCTACAATGAGCAGTTCTTC.